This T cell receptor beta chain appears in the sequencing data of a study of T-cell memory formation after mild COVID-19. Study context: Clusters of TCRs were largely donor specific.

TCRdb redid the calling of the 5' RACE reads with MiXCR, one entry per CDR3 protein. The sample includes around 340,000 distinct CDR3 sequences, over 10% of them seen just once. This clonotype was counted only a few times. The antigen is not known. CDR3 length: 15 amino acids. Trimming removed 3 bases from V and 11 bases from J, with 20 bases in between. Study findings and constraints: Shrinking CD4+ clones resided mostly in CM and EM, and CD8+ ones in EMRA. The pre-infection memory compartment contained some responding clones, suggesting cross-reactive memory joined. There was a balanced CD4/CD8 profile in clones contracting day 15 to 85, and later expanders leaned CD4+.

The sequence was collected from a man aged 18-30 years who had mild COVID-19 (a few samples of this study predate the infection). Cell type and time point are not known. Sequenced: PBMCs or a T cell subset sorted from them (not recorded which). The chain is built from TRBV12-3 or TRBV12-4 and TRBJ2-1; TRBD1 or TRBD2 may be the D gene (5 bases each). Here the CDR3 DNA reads TGTGCCAGCAGTTTCGAGGGACCCCCGGGAACTAAGCAGTTCTTC. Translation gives CASSFEGPPGTKQFF.